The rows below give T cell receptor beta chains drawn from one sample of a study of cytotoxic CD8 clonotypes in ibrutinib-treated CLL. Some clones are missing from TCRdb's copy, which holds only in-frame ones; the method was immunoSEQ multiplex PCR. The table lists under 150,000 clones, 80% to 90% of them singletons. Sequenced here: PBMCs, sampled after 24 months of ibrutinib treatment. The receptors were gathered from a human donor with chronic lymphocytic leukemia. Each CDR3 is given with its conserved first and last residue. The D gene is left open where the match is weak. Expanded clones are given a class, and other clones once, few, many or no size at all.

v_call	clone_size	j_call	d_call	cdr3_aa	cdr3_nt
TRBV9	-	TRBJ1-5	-	CASNLLCGVYSNQPQHF	TGTGCCAGCAACCTCCTCTGCGGAGTTTATAGCAATCAGCCCCAGCATTTT
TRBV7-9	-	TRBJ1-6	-	CASSADAYNSPLHF	TGTGCCAGCAGCGCGGACGCATATAATTCACCCCTCCACTTT
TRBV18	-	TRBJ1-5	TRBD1	CASSLDRGNQPQHF	TGTGCCAGCTCCCTTGACAGGGGTAATCAGCCCCAGCATTTT
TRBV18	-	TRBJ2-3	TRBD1	CASSPLPGTGGTDTQYF	TGTGCCAGCTCACCACTCCCCGGGACAGGGGGGACAGATACGCAGTATTTT
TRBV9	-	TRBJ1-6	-	CASSASRQDYNSPLHF	TGTGCCAGCAGCGCTAGCCGACAGGACTATAATTCACCCCTCCACTTT
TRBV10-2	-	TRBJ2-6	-	CASSDWGSSGANVLTF	TGCGCCAGCAGTGATTGGGGGAGCTCTGGGGCCAACGTCCTGACTTTC
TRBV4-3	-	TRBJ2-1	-	CASSQEGSEHSDEQFF	TGCGCCAGCAGCCAAGAAGGAAGCGAGCACTCCGATGAGCAGTTCTTC
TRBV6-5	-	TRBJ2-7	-	CASSSGTYEQYF	TGTGCCAGCAGTTCAGGTACCTACGAGCAGTACTTC
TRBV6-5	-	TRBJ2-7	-	CASSQRNEQYF	TGTGCCAGCAGCCAACGTAACGAGCAGTACTTC
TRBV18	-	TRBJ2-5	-	CASSPDLDTRRQETQYF	TGTGCCAGCTCACCAGATCTGGACACAAGGAGGCAAGAGACCCAGTACTTC
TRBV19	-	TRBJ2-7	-	CASSEQNEQYF	TGTGCCAGTAGTGAACAGAACGAGCAGTACTTC
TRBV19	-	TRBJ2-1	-	CASSTALQVKFF	TGTGCCAGTAGTACCGCCCTACAGGTTAAGTTCTTC
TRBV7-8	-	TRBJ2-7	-	CTSSFDDSSYEQYF	TGTACCAGCAGCTTCGATGACAGCTCCTACGAGCAGTACTTC
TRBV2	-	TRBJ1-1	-	CASSGSMNTEAFF	TGTGCCAGCTCCGGCAGCATGAACACTGAAGCTTTCTTT
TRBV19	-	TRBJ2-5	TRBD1	CASSIGGTGQQETQYF	TGTGCCAGTAGTATAGGGGGGACAGGGCAACAAGAGACCCAGTACTTC
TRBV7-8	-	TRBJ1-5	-	CASSLSSMSNQPQHF	TGTGCCAGCAGCTTATCGTCGATGAGCAATCAGCCCCAGCATTTT
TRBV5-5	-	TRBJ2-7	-	CASSLDVYEQYF	TGTGCCAGCAGCTTGGACGTCTACGAGCAGTACTTC
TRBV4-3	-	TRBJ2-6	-	CASSQDPAGPKVAGANVLTF	TGCGCCAGCAGCCAAGATCCTGCAGGGCCTAAAGTCGCTGGGGCCAACGTCCTGACTTTC
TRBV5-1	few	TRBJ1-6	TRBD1	CASSTTGTVNSPLHF	TGCGCCAGCAGCACGACCGGGACAGTAAATTCACCCCTCCACTTT
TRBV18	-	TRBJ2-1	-	CASSPAGYNEQFF	TGTGCCAGCTCACCCGCAGGATACAATGAGCAGTTCTTC
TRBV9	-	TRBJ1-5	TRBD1	CASRNRGPRSNQPQHF	TGTGCCAGCAGGAACAGGGGGCCGAGAAGCAATCAGCCCCAGCATTTT
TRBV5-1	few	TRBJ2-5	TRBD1	CASSLAGTGQETQYF	TGCGCCAGCAGCTTGGCAGGGACAGGCCAAGAGACCCAGTACTTC
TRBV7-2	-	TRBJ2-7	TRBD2	CASSSSPLTGGHEQYF	TGTGCCAGCAGCTCATCCCCACTGACGGGGGGACACGAGCAGTACTTC
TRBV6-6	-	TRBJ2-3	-	CASGGYTDTQYF	TGTGCCAGCGGGGGGTACACAGATACGCAGTATTTT
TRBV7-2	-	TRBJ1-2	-	CASSLGGAYGYTF	TGTGCCAGCAGCCTGGGGGGGGCCTATGGCTACACCTTC
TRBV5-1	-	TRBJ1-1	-	CASSFPRRTRRGDTEAFF	TGCGCCAGCAGCTTCCCCAGACGGACACGGAGGGGAGACACTGAAGCTTTCTTT
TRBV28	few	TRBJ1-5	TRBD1	CASSLRQGRRPQHF	TGTGCCAGCAGTTTACGACAGGGTAGGCGGCCCCAGCATTTT
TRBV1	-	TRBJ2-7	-	CTSRTRGAQRGCSYEQYF	TGCACCAGCCGAACCCGGGGGGCCCAGCGGGGATGCTCCTACGAGCAGTACTTC
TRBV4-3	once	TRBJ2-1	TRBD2	CASSQLAGGSNEQFF	TGCGCCAGCAGCCAACTAGCGGGGGGGTCCAATGAGCAGTTCTTC
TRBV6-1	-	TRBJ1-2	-	CASSATTAANYGYTF	TGTGCCAGCAGTGCCACGACAGCAGCTAACTATGGCTACACCTTC
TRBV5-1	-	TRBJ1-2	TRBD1	CASSLFPDRGHQSYGYTF	TGCGCCAGCAGCCTTTTTCCGGACAGGGGGCACCAATCCTATGGCTACACCTTC
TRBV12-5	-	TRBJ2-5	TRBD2	CASGLLAGGLGETQYF	TGTGCTAGTGGTTTACTAGCGGGGGGTCTGGGAGAGACCCAGTACTTC